Below are 23 T cell receptor beta chains sequenced from a single sample in a study of T cells in Graves' hyperthyroidism and ophthalmopathy. Researchers amplified the TCR beta CDR3 regions from RNA transcripts. First-round RT-PCR targeting the TCR CDR3 was performed with the HTBI primer set. TCRdb recomputed calls from the multiplex PCR reads with MiXCR, one row per CDR3 protein. In the table there are about 580,000 distinct CDR3 sequences, approximately 15% of which are singletons. The sample was blood. The receptors were gathered from a woman aged 30 to 39 with Graves' hyperthyroidism that later progressed to Graves' ophthalmopathy.

This clonotype was recorded at least ten times. The chain employs TRBV6-2 or TRBV6-3 and TRBJ2-3, with D possibly TRBD1 on 6 matching bases. V was trimmed by 7 bases and J by 6 bases, leaving 23 bases between them. The germline V gene encodes CDR1 MNHEY and CDR2 SVGEGT. The CDR3 runs 16 residues. Written as DNA, the CDR3 is TGTGCCAGCACCCCCGGAAGGAGCAGGGGCTCGGATACGCAGTATTTT. This codes for CASTPGRSRGSDTQYF.

Many counts were recorded for this clonotype. CDR3 nucleotides: TGTGCCAGCAGTTTAGGGGGTATATACACCGGGGAGCTGTTTTTT. Its protein product is CASSLGGIYTGELFF. J is TRBJ2-2 and V is TRBV12-3 or TRBV12-4, with no clear D. The CDR3 runs 15 residues. V dropped 1 base and J dropped 3 bases, with 9 bases sitting between them.

This clonotype has a count of ten or more. V gene TRBV14 combines with J gene TRBJ2-6, with a tentative D call TRBD1 (5 bases). V was clipped by 1 base and J by 2 bases, with 12 bases between them. CDR3 length: 17 residues. Per the germline V gene, CDR1 is SGHDN and CDR2 is FVKESK. CDR3 sequence reads: CASSQAQGRAGANVLTF. The CDR3 DNA reads TGTGCCAGCAGCCAAGCTCAGGGTCGAGCTGGGGCCAACGTCCTGACTTTC.

This clonotype was counted many times. The chain carries TRBV11-3 and TRBJ1-2, with D unresolved. In germline, CDR1 is SGHNT, CDR2 YENEEA. Trimming cost V 4 bases and J 7 bases, with 19 bases left between them. This CDR3 region has 15 residues. As DNA, the CDR3 is TGTGCCAGCAGCTCGACCCCAGGAGCTTTTGGTGGCTACACCTTC. It encodes CASSSTPGAFGGYTF.

The DNA for the CDR3 is TGTGCCAGCACGTCCTCTCCGGGTAACACTGAAGCTTTCTTT. Translation: CASTSSPGNTEAFF. V gene TRBV6-4 combines with J gene TRBJ1-1; no clear D. Germline V gene lookup returns CDR1 MRHNA and CDR2 SNTAGT. This CDR3 region has 14 residues. V dropped 7 bases and J dropped 2 bases, with 14 bases sitting between them.

The chain recombines TRBV7-8 with TRBJ2-7; no definite D call. The CDR3 runs to 13 residues. V was shortened by 6 bases and J by 5 bases, with 14 bases between the two germline ends. Germline V gives CDR1 SGHVS, CDR2 FQNEAQ. The CDR3 reads CASSPGQMNEQYF. For the CDR3, the DNA is TGTGCCAGCAGTCCAGGTCAGATGAACGAGCAGTACTTC.

This clonotype has ten or more counts. The genes are TRBV5-5 and TRBJ2-5, with D unclear. Germline CDR1 is SGHKS and CDR2 is YYEKEE (reference sequence). The germline V and J ends were trimmed by 0 bases and 2 bases, with 14 bases remaining between them. The CDR3 loop spans 16 amino acids. CDR3 sequence (DNA): TGTGCCAGCAGCTTGGGGGGAAGAGGATTTCAAGAGACCCAGTACTTC. Amino acids: CASSLGGRGFQETQYF.

This clonotype was seen a few times. This chain uses TRBV9 with TRBJ1-4, with a tentative D call TRBD1 (6 bases). This CDR3 is built from 14 residues. Trimming took off 0 bases at V and 10 bases at J, with 13 bases between the two ends. Germline assignment: CDR1 SGDLS and CDR2 YYNGEE. The CDR3: CASSVGGQISKLFF. In nucleotides, the CDR3 is TGTGCCAGCAGCGTAGGTGGACAGATCTCAAAACTGTTTTTT.

The chain joins TRBV18 to TRBJ1-1, with a tentative D call TRBD1 (6 bases). The V end was cut by 0 bases, the J end by 0 bases, with 11 bases between. The germline V gene has CDR1 KGHSH and CDR2 LQKENI. The CDR3 spans 16 residues. CDR3 sequence reads: CASSPPGAPLNTEAFF. The CDR3 coding sequence is TGTGCCAGCTCACCACCGGGGGCACCGCTGAACACTGAAGCTTTCTTT.

This clonotype was observed a handful of times. The chain uses TRBV7-9 and TRBJ2-5; D ambiguous. Deletions cut 3 bases from V and 3 bases from J, with 8 bases between. Germline V gene lookup returns CDR1 SEHNR and CDR2 FQNEAQ (reference sequence). This CDR3 spans 13 amino acids. Here the CDR3 DNA reads TGTGCCAGCAGCTTGCTCTCTAAAGAGACCCAGTACTTC. Encoded protein: CASSLLSKETQYF.

This clonotype occurred many times. The rearrangement uses TRBV30 and TRBJ2-1; 9 nucleotides agree with TRBD1. Trimming removed 4 bases from V and 8 bases from J; junction bases left unmatched: 6. This CDR3 is 13 amino acids long. Germline CDR1 and CDR2: GTSNPN and SVGIG (reference sequence). For the CDR3, the DNA is TGTGCCTGGACCCAGGACAGGGGCGATGAGCAGTTCTTC. It codes for CAWTQDRGDEQFF.

The genes are TRBV3-1 and TRBJ2-2; D assignment may be TRBD1 or TRBD2 (5 bases each). The CDR3 consists of 17 residues. Trimming took off 0 bases at V and 7 bases at J, with 18 bases between the two ends. Per germline, CDR1 LGHDT and CDR2 YNNKEL (reference sequence). The CDR3 DNA is TGTGCCAGCAGCCAAGAATGGGACCCGATAGGAATCGGGGAGCTGTTTTTT. Amino acid sequence: CASSQEWDPIGIGELFF.

In its sample, this clonotype was seen a few times. The chain combines TRBV29-1 with TRBJ2-7; D remains unclear. The V gene's germline CDR1 is SQVTM and CDR2 ANQGSEA. The V gene lost 7 bases and the J gene lost 3 bases, with 16 bases spanning the gap. The length of the CDR3 is 13 residues. The CDR3 spells CSAKDPMGYEQYF. CDR3 in DNA: TGCAGCGCAAAAGACCCCATGGGCTACGAGCAGTACTTC.

Ten or more counts support this clonotype. V gene TRBV25-1 combines with J gene TRBJ1-2; unclear D gene. There are 12 residues in the CDR3. From germline, CDR1 is MGHDK and CDR2 SYGVNS. V was clipped by 2 bases and J by 4 bases, with 5 bases between them. CDR3 in DNA: TGTGCCAGCAGTGAACAGGTCTATGGCTACACCTTC. Translating it yields CASSEQVYGYTF.

This clonotype appeared a few times. The V and J genes are TRBV27 and TRBJ1-2, with TRBD1 identical over 10 bases. CDR3 length: 13 residues. The V gene's germline CDR1 is MNHEY and CDR2 SMNVEV (reference sequence). Trimming removed 5 bases from V and 10 bases from J; junction bases left unmatched: 7. In nucleotides, the CDR3 is TGTGCCAGCAGTCCCGGGACAGGGGTTGACTACACCTTC. Translation: CASSPGTGVDYTF.

This clonotype was counted at least ten times. V gene TRBV7-2 combines with J gene TRBJ2-7, with D tentatively TRBD1 (6 bases). Trimming took off 5 bases at V and 3 bases at J, with 17 bases between the two ends. This CDR3 has 15 residues. Germline CDR1 reads SGHTA; CDR2 reads FQGNSA. This chain's CDR3 is CASSLNRDTGYEQYF. The CDR3 bases are TGTGCCAGCAGCCTAAACCGGGACACGGGCTACGAGCAGTACTTC.

The gene calls are TRBV20-1 and TRBJ2-7; weak D call: TRBD2 (5 bases). Per germline, CDR1 DFQATT and CDR2 SNEGSKA (reference sequence). The CDR3 length is 14 residues. Trimming took off 5 bases at V and 3 bases at J, with 17 bases between the two ends. The CDR3 sequence is CSAPPILALYEQYF. The CDR3 DNA follows: TGCAGTGCTCCACCCATCCTAGCCCTCTACGAGCAGTACTTC.

The table lists this clonotype with many counts. The V call is TRBV10-3, the J call TRBJ1-1, with D perhaps TRBD1 (5 bases). This CDR3 is 13 amino acids long. CDR1 is ENHRY, CDR2 SYGVKD, per germline. Deletions cut 7 bases from V and 1 base from J, with 10 bases between. The CDR3 bases are TGTGCCATCAACGACAGCCCGAACACTGAAGCTTTCTTT. Amino acid sequence: CAINDSPNTEAFF.

This clonotype was seen at least ten times. Written as DNA, the CDR3 is TGTGCCAGCAGCTTAACGGCGGGCTACACCTTC. Its protein product is CASSLTAGYTF. The rearrangement links TRBV7-9 to TRBJ1-2; the D is unclear. The CDR3 runs to 11 residues. The germline V and J ends were trimmed by 2 bases and 8 bases, with 6 bases remaining between them. Germline V gene data show CDR1 as SEHNR and CDR2 as FQNEAQ (reference sequence).

This clonotype was observed a handful of times. This chain connects TRBV19 to TRBJ2-3; 9 bases match TRBD2. There are 14 residues in the CDR3. V was pared by 7 bases and J by 3 bases, with 5 bases of the junction left unmatched. The germline gives CDR1 LNHDA, CDR2 SQIVND (reference sequence). CDR3 amino acids: CASTLAGATDTQYF. The CDR3 nucleotides are TGTGCCAGTACCTTAGCGGGAGCGACAGATACGCAGTATTTT.

The genes are TRBV19 and TRBJ2-2, with D unclear. Germline CDR1 and CDR2: LNHDA and SQIVND (reference sequence). The germline V and J ends were trimmed by 4 bases and 3 bases, with 9 bases remaining between them. The CDR3 covers 14 residues. CDR3 bases: TGTGCCAGTAGTACTTACACGGACACCGGGGAGCTGTTTTTT. Its protein product is CASSTYTDTGELFF.

This CDR3 is CASSPGALSSYNEQFF. The CDR3 coding sequence is TGTGCCAGCAGCCCCGGGGCGTTGAGCTCCTACAATGAGCAGTTCTTC. This chain joins TRBV7-9 and TRBJ2-1; D may be TRBD1 or TRBD2 (5 bases each). Between the trimmed V and J ends, which lost 5 bases and 0 bases, there was a span of 14 bases. Germline CDR1 reads SEHNR; CDR2 reads FQNEAQ (reference sequence). This CDR3 region has 16 residues.

CDR3 in DNA: TGTGCCAGCAGAATGCCAGGGACTTCCACAGATACGCAGTATTTT. Encoded protein: CASRMPGTSTDTQYF. The chain recombines TRBV27 with TRBJ2-3; D possibly corresponds to TRBD2 (6 bases). The ends were cut back, 6 bases at V and 2 bases at J, with 15 bases in the middle. The V gene's germline CDR1 is MNHEY and CDR2 SMNVEV (reference sequence). This CDR3 has 15 amino acids.